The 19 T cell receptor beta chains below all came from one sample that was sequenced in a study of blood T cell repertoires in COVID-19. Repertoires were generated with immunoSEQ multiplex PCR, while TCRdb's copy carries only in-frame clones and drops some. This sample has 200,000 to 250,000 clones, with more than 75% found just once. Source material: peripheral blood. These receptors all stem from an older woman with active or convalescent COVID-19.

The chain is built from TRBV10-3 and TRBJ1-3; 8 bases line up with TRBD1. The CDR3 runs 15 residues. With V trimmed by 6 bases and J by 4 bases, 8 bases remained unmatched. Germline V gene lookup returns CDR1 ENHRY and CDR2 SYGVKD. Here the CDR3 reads CAIRDRDSSGNTIYF. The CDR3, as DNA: TGTGCCATCAGGGACAGGGATTCTTCCGGAAACACCATATATTTT.

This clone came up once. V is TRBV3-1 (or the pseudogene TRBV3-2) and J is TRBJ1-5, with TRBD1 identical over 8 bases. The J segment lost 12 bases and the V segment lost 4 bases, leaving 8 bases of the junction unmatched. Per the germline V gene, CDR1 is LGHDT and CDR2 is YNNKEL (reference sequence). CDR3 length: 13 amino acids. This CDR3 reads CASSPGRGLYQHF. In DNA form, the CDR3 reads TGTGCCAGCAGCCCGGGCAGGGGGCTGTACCAGCATTTT.

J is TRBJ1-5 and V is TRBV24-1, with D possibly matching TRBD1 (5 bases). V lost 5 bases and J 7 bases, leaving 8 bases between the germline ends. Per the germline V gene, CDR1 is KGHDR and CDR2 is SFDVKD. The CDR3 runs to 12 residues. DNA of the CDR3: TGTGCCACCAGTGTGGGGCCCCAGCCCCAGCATTTT. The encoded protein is CATSVGPQPQHF.

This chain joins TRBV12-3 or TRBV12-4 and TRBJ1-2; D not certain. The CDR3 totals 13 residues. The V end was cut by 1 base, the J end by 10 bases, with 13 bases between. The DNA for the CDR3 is TGTGCCAGCAGTTTAGACAGTCACACCGACTACACCTTC. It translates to CASSLDSHTDYTF.

The CDR3 spells CASSPPGAPREQYF. CDR3 nucleotide sequence: TGTGCCAGCAGCCCCCCCGGAGCCCCGAGGGAGCAGTACTTC. The chain employs TRBV7-9 and TRBJ2-7; D gene unclear. V lost 5 bases and J lost 7, with 18 bases in between. The CDR3 extends over 14 amino acids. CDR1 is SEHNR, CDR2 FQNEAQ, per germline (reference sequence).

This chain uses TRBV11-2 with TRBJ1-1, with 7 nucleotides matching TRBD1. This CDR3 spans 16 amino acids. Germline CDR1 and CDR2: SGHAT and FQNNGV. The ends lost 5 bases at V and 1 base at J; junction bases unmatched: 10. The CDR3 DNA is TGTGCCAGCAGCACGACAGGGAGATTTCGGAACACTGAAGCTTTCTTT. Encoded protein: CASSTTGRFRNTEAFF.

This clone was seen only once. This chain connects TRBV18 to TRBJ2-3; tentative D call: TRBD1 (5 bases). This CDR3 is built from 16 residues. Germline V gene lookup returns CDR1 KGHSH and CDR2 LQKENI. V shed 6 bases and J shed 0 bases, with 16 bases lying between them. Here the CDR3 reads CASSRTSDQSTDTQYF. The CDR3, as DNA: TGTGCCAGCTCCCGGACATCCGATCAGAGCACAGATACGCAGTATTTT.

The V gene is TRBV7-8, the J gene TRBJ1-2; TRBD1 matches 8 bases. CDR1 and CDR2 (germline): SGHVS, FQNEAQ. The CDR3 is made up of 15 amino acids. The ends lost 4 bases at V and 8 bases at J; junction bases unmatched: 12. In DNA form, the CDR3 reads TGTGCCAGCAGCTCCCAAGCGGACAGGGTCGGCGGCTACACCTTC. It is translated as CASSSQADRVGGYTF.

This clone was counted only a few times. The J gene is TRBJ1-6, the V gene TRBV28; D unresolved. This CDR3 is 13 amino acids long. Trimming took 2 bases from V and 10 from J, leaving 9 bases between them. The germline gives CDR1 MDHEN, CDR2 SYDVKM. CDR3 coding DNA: TGTGCCAGCAGTTTACAAGGGAGGTCACCCCTCCACTTT. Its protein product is CASSLQGRSPLHF.

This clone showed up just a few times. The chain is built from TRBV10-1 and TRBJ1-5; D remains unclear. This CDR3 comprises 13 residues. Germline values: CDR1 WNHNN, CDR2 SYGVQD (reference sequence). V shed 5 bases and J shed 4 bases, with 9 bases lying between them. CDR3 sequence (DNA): TGCGCCAGCAGTCCGACTCCGAATCAGCCCCAGCATTTT. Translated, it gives CASSPTPNQPQHF.

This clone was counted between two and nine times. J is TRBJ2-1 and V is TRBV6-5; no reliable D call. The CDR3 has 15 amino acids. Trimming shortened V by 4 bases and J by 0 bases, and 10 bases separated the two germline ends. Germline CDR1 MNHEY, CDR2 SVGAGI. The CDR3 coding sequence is TGTGCCAGCAGTTTGACTTCAAGCTCCTACAATGAGCAGTTCTTC. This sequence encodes CASSLTSSSYNEQFF.

CDR3 DNA sequence: TGTGCTAGTGGTGTCCGAGATACGCAGTATTTT. Translated: CASGVRDTQYF. V gene TRBV12-5 combines with J gene TRBJ2-3; no clear D gene. Germline assignment: CDR1 LGHNT and CDR2 FRNRAP. The CDR3 contains 11 residues. The V end was cut by 5 bases, the J end by 5 bases, with 5 bases between.

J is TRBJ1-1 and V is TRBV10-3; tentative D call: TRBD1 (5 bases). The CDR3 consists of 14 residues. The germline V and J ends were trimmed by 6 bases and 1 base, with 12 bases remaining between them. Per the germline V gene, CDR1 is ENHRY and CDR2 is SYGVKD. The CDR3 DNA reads TGTGCCATCAGGCAGACAGCTCAGAACACTGAAGCTTTCTTT. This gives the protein CAIRQTAQNTEAFF.

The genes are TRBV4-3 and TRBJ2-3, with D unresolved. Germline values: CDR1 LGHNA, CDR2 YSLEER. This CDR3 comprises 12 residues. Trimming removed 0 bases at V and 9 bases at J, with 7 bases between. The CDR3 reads CASSQDSVTQYF. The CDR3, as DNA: TGCGCCAGCAGCCAAGACAGTGTCACGCAGTATTTT.

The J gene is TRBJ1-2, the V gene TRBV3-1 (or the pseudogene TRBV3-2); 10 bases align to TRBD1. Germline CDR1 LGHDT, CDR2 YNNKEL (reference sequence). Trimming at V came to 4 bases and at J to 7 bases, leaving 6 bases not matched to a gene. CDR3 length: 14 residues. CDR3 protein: CASSLRQGAFGYTF. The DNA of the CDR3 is TGTGCCAGCAGCCTACGACAGGGGGCGTTTGGCTACACCTTC.

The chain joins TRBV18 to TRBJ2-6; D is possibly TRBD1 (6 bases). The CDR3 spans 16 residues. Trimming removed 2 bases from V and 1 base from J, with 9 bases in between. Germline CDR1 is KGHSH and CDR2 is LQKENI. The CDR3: CASSPSGASGANVLTF. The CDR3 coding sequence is TGTGCCAGCTCACCATCAGGGGCTTCTGGGGCCAACGTCCTGACTTTC.

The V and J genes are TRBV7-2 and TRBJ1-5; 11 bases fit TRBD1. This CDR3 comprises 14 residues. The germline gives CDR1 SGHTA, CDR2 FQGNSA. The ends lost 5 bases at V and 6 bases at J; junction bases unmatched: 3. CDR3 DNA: TGTGCCAGCAGCCAAGGACAGGGGGCTCAGCCCCAGCATTTT. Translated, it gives CASSQGQGAQPQHF.

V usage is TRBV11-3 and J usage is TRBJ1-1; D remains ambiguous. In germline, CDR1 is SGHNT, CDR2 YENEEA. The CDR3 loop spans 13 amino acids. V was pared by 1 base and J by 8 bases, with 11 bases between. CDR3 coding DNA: TGTGCCAGCAGCTTAGGGCCCCACGAAGAAGCTTTCTTT. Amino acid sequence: CASSLGPHEEAFF.

The DNA for the CDR3 is TGTGCCAGAGCAAAGTGGACAGCCGACTCCTACGAGCAGTACTTC. It is translated as CARAKWTADSYEQYF. V usage is TRBV2 and J usage is TRBJ2-7, with D possibly being TRBD1 (6 bases). The CDR3 spans 15 residues. The germline V and J ends were trimmed by 9 bases and 0 bases, with 18 bases remaining between them. The germline V gene has CDR1 SNHLY and CDR2 FYNNEI.